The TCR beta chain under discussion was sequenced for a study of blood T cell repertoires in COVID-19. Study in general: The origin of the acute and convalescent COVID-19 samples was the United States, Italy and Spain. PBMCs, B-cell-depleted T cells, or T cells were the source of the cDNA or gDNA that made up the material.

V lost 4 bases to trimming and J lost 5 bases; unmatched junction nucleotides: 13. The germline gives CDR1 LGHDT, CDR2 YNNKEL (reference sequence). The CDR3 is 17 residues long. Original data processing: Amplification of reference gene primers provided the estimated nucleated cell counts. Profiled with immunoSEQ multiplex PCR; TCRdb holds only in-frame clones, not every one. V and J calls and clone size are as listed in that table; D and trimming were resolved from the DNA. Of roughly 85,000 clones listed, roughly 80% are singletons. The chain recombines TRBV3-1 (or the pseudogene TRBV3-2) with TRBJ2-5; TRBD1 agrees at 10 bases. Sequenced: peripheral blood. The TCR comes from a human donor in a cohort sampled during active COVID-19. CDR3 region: CASSPRRDRGRAETQYF. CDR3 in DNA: TGTGCCAGCAGCCCAAGACGGGACAGGGGCCGAGCTGAGACCCAGTACTTC.